The sample holds a few counts of the clone carrying this TCR beta chain. No antigen is known for it. This specimen belongs to a study of naive and memory T cell subsets. An equimolar mix of two oligonucleotides served as the beta constant-region primer for TRBC1 and TRBC2. Nested alpha and beta constant-region primers with the SP2 primer drove four PCR rounds on ligated cDNA. TCRdb re-derived calls from the UMI-ligation and nested PCR reads in MiXCR, one entry per CDR3 protein. There are 140,000 to 150,000 distinct CDR3 sequences in the sample; about 20% occur only once, and 0.09% to 0.13% lies in the top ten. Between the trimmed V and J ends, which lost 1 base and 6 bases, there was a span of 4 bases. CDR3 length equals 12 residues. General study points: Gini index rose across naive, CM, EM and EMRA in CD4 and CD8. Possibly reflecting memory cells re-expressing CD45RA, a few larger clonotypes occurred in naive repertoires, especially CD8. In naive cells, over 85% of TCR sequences were seen only once. Clonotypes are single alpha or beta chains, not paired receptors.

From the second PCR step, alpha and beta chains were amplified apart. The receptor comes from a human donor in good health. Sequenced sample: naive CD4+ T cells from blood. The rearrangement joins TRBV12-3 or TRBV12-4 to TRBJ1-5; D gene ambiguous. This CDR3 reads CASSLGGQPQHF. The CDR3 coding sequence is TGTGCCAGCAGTTTAGGGGGTCAGCCCCAGCATTTT.